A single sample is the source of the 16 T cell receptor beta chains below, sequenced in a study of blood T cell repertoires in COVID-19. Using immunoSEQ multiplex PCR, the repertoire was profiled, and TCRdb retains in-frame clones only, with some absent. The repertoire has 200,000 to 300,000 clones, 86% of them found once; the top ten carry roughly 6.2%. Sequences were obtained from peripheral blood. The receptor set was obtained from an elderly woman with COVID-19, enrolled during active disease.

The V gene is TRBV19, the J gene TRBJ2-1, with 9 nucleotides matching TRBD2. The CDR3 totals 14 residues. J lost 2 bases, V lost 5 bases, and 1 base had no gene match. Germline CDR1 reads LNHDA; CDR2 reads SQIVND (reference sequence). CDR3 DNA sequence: TGTGCCAGTAGTTCTAGCGGGGCCTACAATGAGCAGTTCTTC. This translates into CASSSSGAYNEQFF. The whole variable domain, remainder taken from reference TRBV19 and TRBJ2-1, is DGGITQSPKYLFRKEGQNVTLSCEQNLNHDAMYWYRQDPGQGLRLIYYSQIVNDFQKGDIAEGYSVSREKKESFPLTVTSAQKNPTAFYLCASSSSGAYNEQFFGPGTRLTVL.

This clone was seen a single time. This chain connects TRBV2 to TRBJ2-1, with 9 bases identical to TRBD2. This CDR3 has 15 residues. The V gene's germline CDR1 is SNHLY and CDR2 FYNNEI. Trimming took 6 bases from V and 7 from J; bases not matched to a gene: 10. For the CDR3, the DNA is TGTGCCAGCAGGGCCCCCCTAAGCGGGGGGAATGAGCAGTTCTTC. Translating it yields CASRAPLSGGNEQFF.

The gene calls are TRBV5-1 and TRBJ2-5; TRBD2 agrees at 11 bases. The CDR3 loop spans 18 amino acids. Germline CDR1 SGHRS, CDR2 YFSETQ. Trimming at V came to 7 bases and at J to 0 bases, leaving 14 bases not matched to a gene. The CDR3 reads CASSLWSTSGAYQETQYF. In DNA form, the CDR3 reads TGCGCCAGCTCTCTATGGTCGACTAGCGGGGCGTACCAAGAGACCCAGTACTTC.

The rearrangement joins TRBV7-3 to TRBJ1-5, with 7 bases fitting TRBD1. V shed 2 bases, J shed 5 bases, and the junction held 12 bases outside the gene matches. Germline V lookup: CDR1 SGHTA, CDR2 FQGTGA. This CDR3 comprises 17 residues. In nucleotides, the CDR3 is TGTGCCAGCAGCTTAGCCACCTTGACAGGGTTCGATCAGCCCCAGCATTTT. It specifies CASSLATLTGFDQPQHF.

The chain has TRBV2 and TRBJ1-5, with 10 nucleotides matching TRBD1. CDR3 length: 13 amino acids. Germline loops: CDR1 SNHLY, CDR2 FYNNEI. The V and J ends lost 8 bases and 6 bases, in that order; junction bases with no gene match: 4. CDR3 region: CASHDRGLQPQHF. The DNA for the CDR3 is TGTGCCAGCCACGACAGGGGGCTTCAGCCCCAGCATTTT.

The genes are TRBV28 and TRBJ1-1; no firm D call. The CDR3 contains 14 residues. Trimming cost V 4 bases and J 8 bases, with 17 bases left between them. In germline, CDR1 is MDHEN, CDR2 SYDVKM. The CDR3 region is CASSSRSSGIEAFF. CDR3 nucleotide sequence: TGTGCCAGCAGTTCCCGGTCCTCGGGAATCGAAGCTTTCTTT.

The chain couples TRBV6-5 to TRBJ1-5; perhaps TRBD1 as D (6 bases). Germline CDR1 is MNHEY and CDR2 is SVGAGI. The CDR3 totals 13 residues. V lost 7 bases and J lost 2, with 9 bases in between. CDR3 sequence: CASTRTGNQPQHF. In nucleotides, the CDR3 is TGTGCCAGCACGCGGACAGGCAATCAGCCCCAGCATTTT.

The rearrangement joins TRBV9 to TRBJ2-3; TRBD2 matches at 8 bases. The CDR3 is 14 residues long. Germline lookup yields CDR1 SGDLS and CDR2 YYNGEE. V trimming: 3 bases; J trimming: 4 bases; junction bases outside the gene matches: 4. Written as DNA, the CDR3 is TGTGCCAGCAGCGCGGGACTAGTTTCAGATACGCAGTATTTT. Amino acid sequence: CASSAGLVSDTQYF.

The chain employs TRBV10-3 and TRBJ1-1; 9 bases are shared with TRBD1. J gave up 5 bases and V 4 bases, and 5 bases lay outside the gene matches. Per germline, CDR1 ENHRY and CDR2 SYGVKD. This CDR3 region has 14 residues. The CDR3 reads CAISAQGASTEAFF. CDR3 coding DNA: TGTGCCATCAGTGCACAGGGGGCATCGACTGAAGCTTTCTTT.

The CDR3 is CASTPRSTDTQYF. CDR3 DNA: TGTGCCAGCACTCCGAGAAGCACAGATACGCAGTATTTT. The V and J genes are TRBV2 and TRBJ2-3; no firm D call. From germline, CDR1 is SNHLY and CDR2 FYNNEI. Deletions cut 7 bases from V and 0 bases from J, with 8 bases between. The CDR3 is 13 amino acids. Drawing the rest from reference TRBV2 and TRBJ2-3, the complete variable domain is EPEVTQTPSHQVTQMGQEVILRCVPISNHLYFYWYRQILGQKVEFLVSFYNNEISEKSEIFDDQFSVERPDGSNFTLKIRSTKLEDSAMYFCASTPRSTDTQYFGPGTRLTVL.

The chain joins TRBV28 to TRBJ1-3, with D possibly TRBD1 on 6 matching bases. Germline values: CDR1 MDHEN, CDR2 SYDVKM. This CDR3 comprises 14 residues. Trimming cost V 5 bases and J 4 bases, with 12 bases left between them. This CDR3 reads CASSTRTVGNTIYF. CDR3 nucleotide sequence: TGTGCCAGCAGTACTCGGACAGTCGGAAACACCATATATTTT.

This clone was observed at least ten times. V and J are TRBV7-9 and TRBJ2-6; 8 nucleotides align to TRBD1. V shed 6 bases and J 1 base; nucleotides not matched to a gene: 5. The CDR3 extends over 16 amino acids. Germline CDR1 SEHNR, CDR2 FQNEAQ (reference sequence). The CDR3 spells CASRGQALSGANVLTF. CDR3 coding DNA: TGTGCCAGCAGGGGACAGGCTCTATCTGGGGCCAACGTCCTGACTTTC. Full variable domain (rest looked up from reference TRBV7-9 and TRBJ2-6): DTGVSQNPRHKITKRGQNVTFRCDPISEHNRLYWYRQTLGQGPEFLTYFQNEAQLEKSRLLSDRFSAERPKGSFSTLEIQRTEQGDSAMYLCASRGQALSGANVLTFGAGSRLTVL.

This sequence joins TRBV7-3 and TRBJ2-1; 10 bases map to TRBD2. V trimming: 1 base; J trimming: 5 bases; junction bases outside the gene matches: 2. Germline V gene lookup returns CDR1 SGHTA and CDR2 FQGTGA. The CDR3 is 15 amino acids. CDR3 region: CASSLKAGGNNEQFF. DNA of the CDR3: TGTGCCAGCAGCTTAAAAGCGGGGGGGAACAATGAGCAGTTCTTC.

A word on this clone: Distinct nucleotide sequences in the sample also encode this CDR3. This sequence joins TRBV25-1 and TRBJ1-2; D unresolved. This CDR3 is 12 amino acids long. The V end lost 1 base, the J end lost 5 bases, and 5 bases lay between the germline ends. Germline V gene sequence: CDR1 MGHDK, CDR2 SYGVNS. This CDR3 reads CASSEFGYGYTF. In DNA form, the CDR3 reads TGTGCCAGCAGTGAATTCGGGTATGGCTACACCTTC.

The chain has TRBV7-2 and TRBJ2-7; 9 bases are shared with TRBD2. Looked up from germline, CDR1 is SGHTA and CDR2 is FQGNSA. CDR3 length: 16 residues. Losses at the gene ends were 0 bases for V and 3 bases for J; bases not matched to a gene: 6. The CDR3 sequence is CASSLASAGGNYEQYF. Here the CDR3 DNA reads TGTGCCAGCAGCTTAGCGTCAGCGGGGGGCAACTACGAGCAGTACTTC.

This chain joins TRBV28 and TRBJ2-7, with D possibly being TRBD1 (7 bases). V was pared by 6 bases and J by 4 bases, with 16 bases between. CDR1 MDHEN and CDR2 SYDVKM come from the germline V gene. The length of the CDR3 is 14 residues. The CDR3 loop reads CASRGQEGSYEQYF. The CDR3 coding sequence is TGTGCCAGCAGAGGACAGGAGGGTTCTTACGAGCAGTACTTC.